The rows below give T cell receptor beta chains drawn from one sample of a study of human T cells and chemical hapten exposure. Each CDR3 protein gets one entry after TCRdb re-called the RACE reads with MiXCR. The sample includes around 100,000 distinct CDR3 sequences, about 11% of them seen just once. The source was whole blood, collected in connection with sensitization to the hapten diphenylcyclopropenone (DPC). These receptors were obtained from a middle-aged woman with alopecia areata. Some clones in this sample may be carry-over from other donors' samples. The CDR3 runs from the conserved cysteine through the conserved F or W. D genes are given only for firm matches. Clone sizes are given selectively: once, few, many, or a class where the clone is expanded.

TRBJ2-7,-,TRBD2,TRBV29-1,CSVPGWAGGSYEQYF,TGCAGCGTTCCCGGGTGGGCGGGAGGCTCCTACGAGCAGTACTTC
TRBJ1-4,few,-,TRBV5-5,CASTQSHEKLFF,TGTGCCAGCACCCAGAGCCATGAAAAACTGTTTTTT
TRBJ1-4,-,-,TRBV2,CASSNTQGEKLFF,TGTGCCAGCAGCAACACCCAAGGGGAAAAACTGTTTTTT
TRBJ1-1,-,TRBD1,TRBV29-1,CSVEGQGVYTEAFF,TGCAGCGTTGAGGGACAGGGTGTTTACACTGAAGCTTTCTTT
TRBJ1-1,few,-,TRBV28,CASSLTGPMNTEAFF,TGTGCCAGCAGTTTAACAGGGCCCATGAACACTGAAGCTTTCTTT
TRBJ2-7,many,TRBD1,TRBV7-3,CASSLTGTGDYEQYF,TGTGCCAGCAGCTTAACGGGGACAGGGGACTACGAGCAGTACTTC
TRBJ2-7,few,TRBD1,TRBV20-1,CSAPGTGESYEQYF,TGCAGTGCTCCCGGGACAGGGGAATCCTACGAGCAGTACTTC
TRBJ2-7,many,-,TRBV10-3,CAISESRYEQYF,TGTGCCATCAGTGAGTCCCGTTACGAGCAGTACTTC
TRBJ2-1,few,TRBD2,TRBV7-2,CASSPGLAAYNEQFF,TGTGCCAGCAGTCCGGGACTAGCGGCCTACAATGAGCAGTTCTTC
TRBJ2-5,many,TRBD1,TRBV11-2,CASSRGTGEETQYF,TGTGCCAGCAGCCGCGGGACAGGGGAAGAGACCCAGTACTTC
TRBJ2-7,many,-,TRBV12-3/TRBV12-4,CASSPDRLVLGEQYF,TGTGCCAGCAGCCCCGACCGACTAGTCCTAGGTGAGCAGTACTTC
TRBJ1-1,many,TRBD1,TRBV18,CASSPQISGGTEAFF,TGTGCCAGCTCACCACAGATTTCAGGGGGCACTGAAGCTTTCTTT
TRBJ2-1,-,TRBD2,TRBV12-3/TRBV12-4,CASTPSGRVSYNEQFF,TGTGCCAGCACCCCTAGCGGGAGAGTGTCCTACAATGAGCAGTTCTTC
TRBJ2-3,many,-,TRBV13,CASSRRKGDTQYF,TGTGCCAGCAGCCGCCGGAAGGGGGATACGCAGTATTTT
TRBJ1-1,many,-,TRBV29-1,CSGLRGNTEAFF,TGCAGCGGGCTTCGGGGGAACACTGAAGCTTTCTTT
TRBJ2-3,many,-,TRBV4-3,CASSQEVGGLKQYF,TGCGCCAGCAGCCAAGAAGTAGGGGGACTTAAGCAGTATTTT
TRBJ2-1,few,-,TRBV20-1,CSARDWRVAGMTNEQFF,TGCAGTGCTAGAGATTGGAGAGTGGCGGGGATGACGAATGAGCAGTTCTTC
TRBJ1-3,-,-,TRBV3-1,CASSPILRSISGNTIYF,TGTGCCAGCAGCCCGATCCTCAGGTCCATCTCTGGAAACACCATATATTTT
TRBJ2-4,-,-,TRBV7-3,CASSPTDANIQYF,TGTGCCAGCAGTCCCACGGACGCAAACATTCAGTACTTC
TRBJ2-1,-,TRBD2,TRBV12-3/TRBV12-4,CASSSLAGGINEQFF,TGTGCCAGCAGTTCGCTAGCGGGAGGGATAAATGAGCAGTTCTTC
TRBJ1-1,many,-,TRBV7-2,CASSSDANTEAFF,TGTGCCAGCAGCTCGGACGCGAACACTGAAGCTTTCTTT
TRBJ1-6,many,-,TRBV10-3,CAISEEPGIINSPLHF,TGTGCCATCAGTGAGGAGCCGGGGATAATTAATTCACCCCTCCACTTT
TRBJ1-5,few,-,TRBV18,CASSPPDGGRNQPQHF,TGTGCCAGCTCACCACCCGACGGGGGTCGCAATCAGCCCCAGCATTTT
TRBJ1-5,many,-,TRBV30,CAWTGWSDQPQHF,TGTGCCTGGACAGGGTGGTCGGATCAGCCCCAGCATTTT
TRBJ2-1,few,-,TRBV2,CASNQVPYNEQFF,TGTGCCAGCAACCAGGTGCCCTACAATGAGCAGTTCTTC
TRBJ2-2,-,-,TRBV11-2,CASSFLRAVGGELFF,TGTGCCAGCAGCTTTTTGAGGGCGGTCGGCGGGGAGCTGTTTTTT
TRBJ2-1,many,TRBD2,TRBV4-2,CASSQKALLAGGLNPPSYNEQFF,TGTGCCAGCAGCCAAAAAGCCCTCCTAGCGGGGGGCCTTAACCCACCTTCTTACAATGAGCAGTTCTTC
TRBJ2-5,-,TRBD2,TRBV27,CASSSIGGSGETQYF,TGTGCCAGCAGTTCCATTGGCGGGAGTGGGGAGACCCAGTACTTC
TRBJ2-1,many,TRBD2,TRBV30,CAWSASLAGAYNEQFF,TGTGCCTGGAGTGCCTCACTAGCGGGGGCCTACAATGAGCAGTTCTTC
TRBJ2-3,-,-,TRBV11-2,CASSRVEGMDTQYF,TGTGCCAGCAGCAGGGTAGAGGGGATGGATACGCAGTATTTT
TRBJ2-7,many,-,TRBV6-5,CASRGRGAPVEQYF,TGTGCCAGCAGGGGTAGGGGGGCGCCGGTCGAGCAGTACTTC
TRBJ2-7,-,-,TRBV6-5,CASSAGGQTYEQYF,TGTGCCAGCAGCGCCGGGGGTCAAACCTACGAGCAGTACTTC
TRBJ1-2,many,-,TRBV29-1,CSVGEVYGYTF,TGCAGCGTTGGTGAAGTCTATGGCTACACCTTC
TRBJ2-7,few,-,TRBV5-6,CASSGPDSYEQYF,TGTGCCAGCAGCGGTCCAGATTCCTACGAGCAGTACTTC
TRBJ1-3,many,-,TRBV25-1,CASSGIGNTIYF,TGTGCCAGCAGTGGGATCGGAAACACCATATATTTT
TRBJ2-3,many,TRBD2,TRBV10-3,CAIRAGLAGDTQYF,TGTGCCATCAGGGCGGGACTAGCGGGGGATACGCAGTATTTT
TRBJ1-4,-,-,TRBV12-3/TRBV12-4,CASSFFQEKLFF,TGTGCCAGCAGTTTCTTTCAGGAAAAACTGTTTTTT
TRBJ2-7,many,TRBD1,TRBV11-2,CASSLESTGGYEQYF,TGTGCCAGCAGCTTAGAATCCACAGGGGGTTACGAGCAGTACTTC
TRBJ2-1,many,TRBD1,TRBV13,CASRHRGTDWYEQFF,TGTGCCAGCAGGCATCGAGGGACAGATTGGTATGAGCAGTTCTTC
TRBJ2-5,few,-,TRBV6-2/TRBV6-3,CASNLLASQETQYF,TGTGCCAGCAACCTACTAGCTTCCCAAGAGACCCAGTACTTC
TRBJ1-6,many,-,TRBV27,CASSPSGRGYNSPLHF,TGTGCCAGCAGTCCGTCCGGACGGGGGTATAATTCACCCCTCCACTTT
TRBJ2-5,many,-,TRBV7-2,CASSPQWGYQETQYF,TGTGCCAGCAGCCCCCAATGGGGGTACCAAGAGACCCAGTACTTC
TRBJ2-7,many,-,TRBV29-1,CSVDDWFPYEQYF,TGCAGCGTTGACGATTGGTTCCCCTACGAGCAGTACTTC